The T cell receptor (beta chain) under discussion was sequenced for a study of regulatory and conventional T cells in RAG deficiency. The sorted regulatory T cells were CD4+, CD25-high and CD127-low, with genomic DNA sequenced. Study-wide findings and caveats: Omenn CD25-high CD127-low cells may be activated cells, not true Tregs. Omenn syndrome and CID/AS patients had around 100-fold fewer unique Treg TCR beta sequences, versus approximately 10-fold elsewhere. In Omenn syndrome, Treg and Tconv repertoires overlapped >75%.

Concerning this clone: Antigen unknown.

Sequencing was performed with immunoSEQ multiplex PCR; in TCRdb, only in-frame clones are kept and a portion is missing. The table has more than 9,000 clones, 70% to 90% seen once. CDR1 SGHRS and CDR2 YFSETQ come from the germline V gene. V lost 2 bases and J lost 7; bases outside the gene matches: 7. CDR3 length: 16 amino acids. The same specimen was also included in a second study, on regulatory T cells. That study adds: The PCR used 52 TRBV and 13 TRBJ primers.

The gene calls are TRBV5-1 and TRBJ2-2; TRBD2 aligns across 11 bases. The clonotype originates from a human donor in good health. The sequenced sample was Tregs sorted from blood. The CDR3 DNA follows: TGCGCCAGCAGCTTCGTGTCTAGCGGGGGGAGCGGGGAGCTGTTTTTT. Its translation: CASSFVSSGGSGELFF.